This T cell receptor beta chain comes out of a study of cytomegalovirus exposure and HLA in healthy donors (dated by TCRdb to about 2017). Background on the whole study: In an earlier analysis of some 550 of the donors, approximately 300 Gb of sequence data and 117 million unique TCR beta sequences from 180 million or so T cells were reported. About 310 gigabases of sequencing data and tens of millions of unique TCR sequences were included in an early release covering several hundred HLA-typed donors. Among the approximately 400 genotyped donors, approximately 76% belonged to the genetic ancestry cluster associated with self-reported Caucasian donors. The study aimed to test whether signatures of past pathogen exposure could be identified by cataloging public T cell receptors. The T cell repertoires of 700 or so subjects were profiled by immunosequencing and related to cytomegalovirus serostatus. Besides the first cohort of 666 subjects, a separate validation cohort made up of 120 different subjects was used. High-throughput TCR immunosequencing, statistical association of individual TCRs with disease status, and machine learning were combined to predict cytomegalovirus infection status. To study patterns of TCR occurrence, a later analysis re-analyzed previously published TCR beta repertoires from around 670 donors and added high-resolution HLA genotyping. Rather than drawing on any new phenotypic data, the later analysis identified candidate immune exposures from TCR beta sequences and the way those sequences occurred across donors. An earlier analysis of several hundred of the donors applied high-throughput TCR beta sequencing to assess whether each TCR beta V gene segment acted as functional or pseudogenic. Donor age, sex, ethnicity and CMV serostatus were compiled alongside the repertoire data. In a later genetic analysis, genome-wide SNP genotypes for about 55% of the roughly 670 donors were used, and that subset was treated as a discovery cohort. Every discovery cohort repertoire had been produced on one sequencing platform. Both class I and class II loci were covered by HLA typing, at four-digit resolution. The number of typed donors differed by locus: roughly 620-630 for A, B, C, DRB1 and DQB1; 500 to 550 for DQA1; 606 for DPA1; and around 490 for DPB1. Four or five DR-DQ haplotypes were handled as single units for association and clustering because linkage in the cohort was strong. Across some 400 genotyped donors of the cohort, an average of approximately 240,000 unique TCR beta nucleotide sequences per donor were sequenced, and roughly a sixth of those sequences were non-productive.

In total, approximately 610 healthy bone marrow donors made up the cohort. At the time of sampling, every cohort member was nominally healthy, though immune exposures that went unrecorded were likely present. The donor tested CMV seropositive and was one of the 289 seropositive cohort members. Each donor provided a peripheral blood sample, and peripheral blood mononuclear cells were used for TCR beta sequencing. Genomic DNA was extracted from the blood cell samples with the Qiagen DNeasy Blood Extraction Kit. With regard to this clone: It lacks a known antigen. Within one base of it there is no much larger clone, and no base qualities were kept.

Relative to germline, V is missing 8 bases and J is missing 4 bases, with 6 bases of the junction outside any gene match. The germline V gene (reference sequence) provides CDR1 LNHDA and CDR2 SQIVND. The CDR3 contains 14 residues, cysteine and phenylalanine counted. Only the CDR3 part of the read is kept: 42 bases, read in frame from the first base. The library came from the immunoSEQ multiplex PCR assay. The multiplex PCR relied on a mix of 60 forward primers for TCR Vbeta segments and 13 reverse primers for TCR Jbeta segments. A multiplex PCR assay on genomic DNA amplified the CDR3 region of rearranged TCR beta genes. On the Illumina HiSeq System, the amplified TCR beta libraries were sequenced as 87-base-pair reads. The original methods were these. In a later analysis, around 80 million unique TCR beta chains were counted across the approximately 640 repertoires, and roughly 11 million of these chains were shared by at least two donors. Raw reads were error-corrected and collapsed into unique sequences with a nearest-neighbor algorithm that merged closely related sequences to remove PCR and sequencing errors. V, D and J gene segments were assigned by aligning CDR3 sequences to IMGT reference sequences. For a sequence to be retained, a match of at least six nucleotides was required to both a V gene segment and a J gene segment. A rearrangement counted as productive if the CDR3 had no stop codons and remained in frame with V and J, and every other rearrangement counted as non-productive. CDR3 was defined according to IMGT convention as the region running from the second conserved V-encoded cysteine to the conserved J-encoded phenylalanine. In an earlier analysis of around 600 of the donors, sequences lacking an unambiguous match to a single V gene segment were excluded. In an earlier analysis of approximately 550 of the donors, V segments were called functional above 56.7% productive rearrangements and were called segregating when the between-donor standard deviation exceeded 5%. A statistical classification framework was developed to diagnose cytomegalovirus status using the catalog of TCR beta chain sequences. V and J gene assignment, in a later analysis, came from comparing TCR nucleotide sequences with IMGT/GENE-DB human TR gene sequences. A later analysis assigned CDR3 sequences and most-parsimonious VDJ recombination scenarios with the TCRdist pipeline. In a later analysis, every TCR beta chain was defined by the combination of its CDR3 amino acid sequence and its V-gene family, and reads without a unique V-gene family were dropped. To address suspected cross-contamination and a sequencing artifact, a later analysis removed around 590 highly shared, low-generation-probability nucleotide sequences. In a later analysis, a clonal expansion index for each public chain was calculated from normalized within-repertoire ranks of inferred template counts. A later analysis computed generation probabilities with a VDJ recombination model fitted to out-of-frame rearrangements, and checked the results against IGoR. Hypergeometric tests were used in a later analysis to score TCR-TCR, TCR-HLA and TCR-CMV co-occurrence, with a repertoire-size bias correction applied to the TCR pairs. In a later analysis, false discovery rates were estimated by permuting HLA or CMV assignments 20 times. In a later analysis, co-occurring TCRs were grouped using DBSCAN, and TCRdist sequence similarity was added for clustering within HLA-allele-positive subsets. Co-occurrence clustering excluded repertoires with fewer than 30,000 or more than 120,000 public chains, plus five with anomalous nucleotide sharing. TCRdb took this table from immuneACCESS and kept in-frame rearrangements with V and J called. Such tables lack part of the clones; where checked against another copy, unresolved V genes explain under half of the gap, and the rest is unexplained. V, J and clone size are those of that table, while D and trimming were read from the DNA. Present in this sample are about 190,000 clones, roughly 80% of which were seen just once. The ten largest clones add up to roughly 6.7% of the sample.

Study-level results and caveats: While some public TCRs were present in many individuals, most TCR sequences turned up only very rarely across donors. Only TCR beta chains were sequenced in this cohort, and the absence of alpha or paired-chain data limited detectable features. Most CMV-associated TCR beta chains appeared to be HLA-restricted in a later analysis, and the HLA associations seemed to be driven largely by CMV exposure. In a later analysis, several top co-occurrence clusters were reported to appear linked to parvovirus B19, influenza, CMV and Epstein-Barr virus. Sequencing depth was assumed to be roughly uniform across donors in the presence/absence analyses, though that assumption may not hold. The authors suggested that the approach could potentially be extended to other disease states and immunological phenotypes. Strong co-occurrence of HLA alleles, especially DR and DQ, made assigning TCR associations to individual alleles difficult. Three of the identified cytomegalovirus-associated TCR beta chains were confirmed in vitro to be specific for cytomegalovirus antigens. In a later analysis, TCR association rates were found to vary across HLA loci, with the most associated TCRs seen for DRB1 alleles and the fewest for HLA-C alleles. Compared with equally common non-associated chains, HLA-associated TCR beta chains in a later analysis were more clonally expanded and had lower generation probabilities. A further reported finding was that TCR beta sequences accurately predicted the HLA-A and HLA-B alleles for most subjects in the first cohort. Because some donors lacked HLA typing at each locus, the association tests relied only on the typed subset. V-gene and J-gene trimming of TCR beta chains was associated with a missense DCLRE1C variant in a later genetic analysis, and the association was replicated in an independent cohort. According to a later genetic analysis, donors in an Asian-associated ancestry cluster had fewer N-insertions in productive TCRs than the approximately 650-donor mean. Some IMGT-functional V segments, including TRBV6-2 and TRBV6-3, could not be told apart with the 87-base-pair reads, so those segments were excluded. The study gave a list of about 170 TCR beta chains associated with cytomegalovirus. About 17 rarely observed V segments, including chromosome 9 orphons, were excluded from the earlier analysis of just under 600 of the donors because counts were too low. CMV serostatus was the only immune exposure information available for the cohort. A group of highly shared sequence variants was considered likely to be a technical artifact of the sequencing pipeline. A later analysis associated about 17,000 TCR beta sequences with specific HLA alleles at a false discovery rate of 0.05. Correlated functional status among segregating V segments might be attributable to linkage disequilibrium, but an unknown experimental factor could not be ruled out. An earlier analysis of 450 to 750 of the donors showed that most TCR beta V segments appeared in productive rearrangements either about 90% or about 30% of the time, which broadly matched IMGT annotations. The classifier was reported to diagnose cytomegalovirus status with high specificity and sensitivity in both the original and validation cohorts.

The specimen was PBMCs. The sequence came from a man aged 40-49 years in good health and CMV-seropositive. The chain uses TRBV19 and TRBJ2-1, and 9 bases in between align with TRBD2. The nucleotide sequence reads TGTGCCAGTGTTAGCGGGGGCCGGTACAATGAGCAGTTCTTC. This translates into CASVSGGRYNEQFF. Where the CDR3 stops, the reference TRBV19 and TRBJ2-1 genes take over; the full variable domain is DGGITQSPKYLFRKEGQNVTLSCEQNLNHDAMYWYRQDPGQGLRLIYYSQIVNDFQKGDIAEGYSVSREKKESFPLTVTSAQKNPTAFYLCASVSGGRYNEQFFGPGTRLTVL.